The 26 T cell receptor beta chains reported below all come from one sample, sequenced in a study of blood T cell repertoires in COVID-19. The protocol was immunoSEQ multiplex PCR, while the TCRdb copy is restricted to in-frame clones and leaves out a portion. Of approximately 68,000 clones listed, roughly 85% are singletons. The source material was peripheral blood. These receptors were obtained from a woman older than 75 with active or convalescent COVID-19.

J is TRBJ2-1 and V is TRBV6-5; D not certain. The germline gives CDR1 MNHEY, CDR2 SVGAGI. Trimming pared 7 bases from V and 6 bases from J, leaving 7 bases between. This CDR3 has 11 amino acids. CDR3 nucleotides: TGTGCCAGCACCCTAAGCAATGAGCAGTTCTTC. Protein product: CASTLSNEQFF.

The rearrangement links TRBV7-2 to TRBJ2-5, with TRBD2 identical over 10 bases. The CDR3 runs 16 residues. Trimming cost V 5 bases and J 2 bases; bases outside gene matches: 8. Germline CDR1 is SGHTA and CDR2 is FQGNSA. The CDR3 is CASSPSSGGPQETQYF. The CDR3 DNA reads TGTGCCAGCAGCCCGAGTAGCGGGGGGCCACAAGAGACCCAGTACTTC. Looking up the rest from reference TRBV7-2 and TRBJ2-5 gives the full variable domain: GAGVSQSPSNKVTEKGKDVELRCDPISGHTALYWYRQSLGQGLEFLIYFQGNSAPDKSGLPSDRFSAERTGGSVSTLTIQRTQQEDSAVYLCASSPSSGGPQETQYFGPGTRLLVL.

The chain employs TRBV27 and TRBJ2-7; TRBD1 aligns across 7 bases. Germline CDR1 is MNHEY and CDR2 is SMNVEV (reference sequence). V shed 4 bases and J 7 bases; nucleotides not matched to a gene: 10. The CDR3 is 14 residues long. The CDR3 sequence is CASSYRTGQGEQYF. The CDR3, as DNA: TGTGCCAGCAGTTACCGGACAGGCCAAGGGGAGCAGTACTTC.

The chain couples TRBV6-5 to TRBJ1-4; unclear D gene. V shed 6 bases and J shed 8 bases, with 19 bases lying between them. The CDR3 runs 15 residues. Germline loops: CDR1 MNHEY, CDR2 SVGAGI. The CDR3: CASSKRGRQGEKLFF. The CDR3 DNA follows: TGTGCCAGCAGCAAACGGGGAAGACAAGGGGAAAAACTGTTTTTT.

As DNA, the CDR3 is TGTGCCAGCAGTTTAAGTGCATCCGGGATCAGTGGGGCTTTCTTT. Its protein is CASSLSASGISGAFF. This rearrangement joins TRBV27 to TRBJ1-1; D is undetermined. V was cut by 2 bases and J by 11 bases, with 21 bases left in between. Germline assignment: CDR1 MNHEY and CDR2 SMNVEV (reference sequence). There are 15 residues in the CDR3.

V is TRBV6-2 or TRBV6-3 and J is TRBJ1-2, with D uncertain. The CDR3 has 13 residues. Germline values: CDR1 MNHEY, CDR2 SVGEGT. V was trimmed by 0 bases and J by 3 bases, leaving 5 bases between them. CDR3 sequence (DNA): TGTGCCAGCAGTTACTCGAGAGACTATGGCTACACCTTC. Encoded protein: CASSYSRDYGYTF.

V is TRBV7-3 and J is TRBJ1-5; D is unclear. The germline V gene has CDR1 SGHTA and CDR2 FQGTGA. The germline V and J ends were trimmed by 2 bases and 7 bases, with 9 bases remaining between them. This CDR3 is built from 13 residues. The CDR3 reads CASSLLSGQPQHF. The CDR3 nucleotides read TGTGCCAGCAGCTTACTTTCGGGACAGCCCCAGCATTTT.

The V gene is TRBV6-2 or TRBV6-3, the J gene TRBJ1-4, with TRBD1 identical over 7 bases. The V segment lost 6 bases and the J segment 6 bases; nucleotides outside the gene matches: 1. From germline, CDR1 is MNHEY and CDR2 SVGEGT. The CDR3 extends over 12 amino acids. CDR3 nucleotide sequence: TGTGCCAGCAGCGGGACAGATGAAAAACTGTTTTTT. This codes for CASSGTDEKLFF.

The chain employs TRBV5-4 and TRBJ2-2; 10 bases agree with TRBD2. J lost 7 bases, V lost 0 bases, and 6 bases had no gene match. Germline CDR1 is SGHNT and CDR2 is YYREEE (reference sequence). This CDR3 spans 16 amino acids. The CDR3 region has the DNA TGTGCCAGCAGCTTGGGAGCGGGGGGGCTTATCGGGGAGCTGTTTTTT. Protein sequence: CASSLGAGGLIGELFF.

The chain is built from TRBV9 and TRBJ2-1; TRBD2 matches 9 bases. CDR3 size: 16 residues. Looked up from germline, CDR1 is SGDLS and CDR2 is YYNGEE. Trimming removed 4 bases from V and 5 bases from J; junction bases left unmatched: 10. CDR3 sequence reads: CASSPWTSESHNEQFF. Written as DNA, the CDR3 is TGTGCCAGCAGCCCCTGGACTAGCGAGTCCCACAATGAGCAGTTCTTC.

V usage is TRBV7-9 and J usage is TRBJ1-1; possibly TRBD1 for D (5 bases). The germline gives CDR1 SEHNR, CDR2 FQNEAQ (reference sequence). CDR3 length: 12 amino acids. V was clipped by 4 bases and J by 12 bases, with 15 bases between them. This chain's CDR3 is CASSSETVSSFF. The CDR3, as DNA: TGTGCCAGCAGCTCAGAGACAGTGAGTTCTTTCTTT.

This chain links TRBV19 with TRBJ2-2; TRBD2 agrees at 7 bases. With 4 bases clipped from V and 6 bases from J, the junction kept 5 bases outside the gene matches. Germline loops: CDR1 LNHDA, CDR2 SQIVND (reference sequence). CDR3 size: 14 residues. As DNA, the CDR3 is TGTGCCAGTAGTAACCAACGGGGGGCCGGGGAGCTGTTTTTT. Protein sequence: CASSNQRGAGELFF. Combining the CDR3 with reference TRBV19 and TRBJ2-2 gives the whole variable domain DGGITQSPKYLFRKEGQNVTLSCEQNLNHDAMYWYRQDPGQGLRLIYYSQIVNDFQKGDIAEGYSVSREKKESFPLTVTSAQKNPTAFYLCASSNQRGAGELFFGEGSRLTVL.

This chain connects TRBV6-5 to TRBJ1-4; D is unresolved. Germline lookup yields CDR1 MNHEY and CDR2 SVGAGI. The CDR3 contains 14 residues. The V and J ends lost 2 bases and 8 bases respectively, with 12 bases between them. CDR3 coding DNA: TGTGCCAGCAGTTACGCTGCCAGAGGGGAAAAACTGTTTTTT. Translated, it gives CASSYAARGEKLFF.

The chain joins TRBV30 to TRBJ2-7; a weak D match, TRBD1 (6 bases). The germline gives CDR1 GTSNPN, CDR2 SVGIG (reference sequence). CDR3 size: 13 residues. Trimming left V 0 bases short and J 12 bases short, with 18 bases between. CDR3 loop: CAWSVLLGRGSYF. Here the CDR3 DNA reads TGTGCCTGGAGTGTACTTCTGGGCAGGGGATCGTACTTC.

The rearrangement joins TRBV10-2 to TRBJ2-1; D remains ambiguous. Per germline, CDR1 WSHSY and CDR2 SAAADI. Between the trimmed V and J ends, which lost 3 bases and 4 bases, there was a span of 10 bases. CDR3 length: 14 residues. The CDR3 region is CASSDSDSYNEQFF. CDR3 in DNA: TGCGCCAGCAGTGACTCCGACTCTTACAATGAGCAGTTCTTC.

This chain uses TRBV18 with TRBJ1-1; 7 bases map to TRBD1. This CDR3 comprises 17 residues. The junction had 14 bases not matched to a gene; V was cut back by 3 bases and J by 4 bases. Germline CDR1 KGHSH, CDR2 LQKENI. CDR3 sequence (DNA): TGTGCCAGCTCACCCTATCGGACCGGACAGGTTGGCACTGAAGCTTTCTTT. It codes for CASSPYRTGQVGTEAFF.

The CDR3 coding sequence is TGCGCCAGCAGCCAAGTGTCAGGGCTCGGTGGCTACACCTTC. Its protein product is CASSQVSGLGGYTF. The genes are TRBV4-1 and TRBJ1-2, with a tentative D call TRBD1 (5 bases). From germline, CDR1 is MGHRA and CDR2 YSYEKL. V was cut by 1 base and J by 7 bases, with 13 bases left in between. The CDR3 runs 14 residues.

This clone has only a few counts. The V and J genes are TRBV5-1 and TRBJ1-5, with unresolved D. CDR1 SGHRS and CDR2 YFSETQ come from the germline V gene. This CDR3 is 15 amino acids long. V lost 5 bases, J lost 1 base, and 13 bases lay in between. DNA for the CDR3: TGCGCCAGCAGGGAAAGTACGGGAAGCAATCAGCCCCAGCATTTT. As protein: CASRESTGSNQPQHF. The whole variable domain, remainder taken from reference TRBV5-1 and TRBJ1-5, is KAGVTQTPRYLIKTRGQQVTLSCSPISGHRSVSWYQQTPGQGLQFLFEYFSETQRNKGNFPGRFSGRQFSNSRSEMNVSTLELGDSALYLCASRESTGSNQPQHFGDGTRLSIL.

The chain is built from TRBV29-1 and TRBJ2-1; possibly TRBD2 for D (5 bases). Germline loops: CDR1 SQVTM, CDR2 ANQGSEA. V shed 6 bases and J shed 1 base, with 13 bases lying between them. The CDR3 is 14 amino acids. CDR3 DNA sequence: TGCAGCGTAGTCGGCGAGGGATCCTACAATGAGCAGTTCTTC. This encodes CSVVGEGSYNEQFF.

The V gene is TRBV28, the J gene TRBJ2-5; D may be TRBD1 (6 bases). V was clipped by 7 bases and J by 4 bases, with 22 bases between them. The CDR3 is 16 residues long. In germline, CDR1 is MDHEN, CDR2 SYDVKM. The CDR3 region has the DNA TGTGCCAGCACCCTTGGGGGCGCGAAGGGGCGAGAGACCCAGTACTTC. Amino acid sequence: CASTLGGAKGRETQYF.

The V call is TRBV19, the J call TRBJ1-2; D not resolved. The CDR3 is 13 amino acids. Between the trimmed V and J ends, which lost 2 bases and 8 bases, there was a span of 12 bases. Germline CDR1 LNHDA, CDR2 SQIVND (reference sequence). CDR3 DNA sequence: TGTGCCAGTAGTATACTCCGGGAAGGAGGCTACACCTTC. Amino acids: CASSILREGGYTF. The full variable domain, in which reference TRBV19 and TRBJ1-2 provide the parts outside the CDR3, is DGGITQSPKYLFRKEGQNVTLSCEQNLNHDAMYWYRQDPGQGLRLIYYSQIVNDFQKGDIAEGYSVSREKKESFPLTVTSAQKNPTAFYLCASSILREGGYTFGSGTRLTVV.

The chain combines TRBV15 with TRBJ2-1; TRBD2 matches at 11 bases. V lost 0 bases, J lost 7 bases, and 11 bases stayed unmatched. The CDR3 runs 18 residues. The germline gives CDR1 LNHNV, CDR2 YYDKDF (reference sequence). CDR3 region: CATSRELAGAPGGNEQFF. As DNA, the CDR3 is TGTGCCACCAGCAGAGAACTAGCGGGGGCGCCCGGGGGGAATGAGCAGTTCTTC.

CDR3 region: CASSLANGDLTQETQYF. The DNA of the CDR3 is TGCGCCAGCAGCTTGGCCAATGGAGACCTCACACAAGAGACCCAGTACTTC. The chain is built from TRBV5-1 and TRBJ2-5; no reliable D call. Per the germline V gene, CDR1 is SGHRS and CDR2 is YFSETQ. Trimming shortened V by 0 bases and J by 2 bases, and 17 bases separated the two germline ends. The CDR3 runs to 17 residues. The full variable domain, its missing parts supplied by reference TRBV5-1 and TRBJ2-5, is KAGVTQTPRYLIKTRGQQVTLSCSPISGHRSVSWYQQTPGQGLQFLFEYFSETQRNKGNFPGRFSGRQFSNSRSEMNVSTLELGDSALYLCASSLANGDLTQETQYFGPGTRLLVL.

V and J are TRBV7-3 and TRBJ2-5, with 8 positions matching TRBD2. The length of the CDR3 is 14 residues. Trimming at V came to 4 bases and at J to 5 bases, leaving 6 bases not matched to a gene. Per germline, CDR1 SGHTA and CDR2 FQGTGA. The CDR3 sequence: CASSSAGGWETQYF. CDR3 coding DNA: TGTGCCAGCAGCTCCGCGGGGGGCTGGGAGACCCAGTACTTC.

This clone was counted a few times. The chain uses TRBV6-2 or TRBV6-3 and TRBJ1-1, with D uncertain. Trimming stripped 0 bases from V and 1 base from J, with 15 bases between. Germline V gene data show CDR1 as MNHEY and CDR2 as SVGEGT. The CDR3 contains 17 residues. CDR3 in amino acids: CASSYSYRFTQNTEAFF. The CDR3 DNA is TGTGCCAGCAGTTACTCCTATCGATTCACCCAGAACACTGAAGCTTTCTTT.

This chain links TRBV5-6 with TRBJ2-2; a weak D match, TRBD1 (5 bases). This CDR3 region has 15 residues. Germline assignment: CDR1 SGHDT and CDR2 YYEEEE. V lost 1 base, J lost 3 bases, and 10 bases lay in between. The CDR3 region is CASSLLGEDTGELFF. The CDR3, as DNA: TGTGCCAGCAGCTTGTTAGGGGAAGACACCGGGGAGCTGTTTTTT.